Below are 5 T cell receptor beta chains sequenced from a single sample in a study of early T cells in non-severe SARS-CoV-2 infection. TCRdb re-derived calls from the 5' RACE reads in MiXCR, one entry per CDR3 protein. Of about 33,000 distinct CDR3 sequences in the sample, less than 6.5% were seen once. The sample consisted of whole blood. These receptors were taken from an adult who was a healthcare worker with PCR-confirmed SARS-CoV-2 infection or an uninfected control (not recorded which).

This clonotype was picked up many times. The CDR3 is CASSQIDLVGEETQYF. In DNA, the CDR3 is TGTGCCAGCAGCCAAATAGATCTAGTAGGGGAAGAGACCCAGTACTTC. The chain has TRBV4-2 and TRBJ2-5; D may be TRBD1 (5 bases). CDR1 is LGHNA, CDR2 YNFKEQ, per germline. V was clipped by 2 bases and J by 3 bases, with 16 bases between them. The length of the CDR3 is 16 residues.

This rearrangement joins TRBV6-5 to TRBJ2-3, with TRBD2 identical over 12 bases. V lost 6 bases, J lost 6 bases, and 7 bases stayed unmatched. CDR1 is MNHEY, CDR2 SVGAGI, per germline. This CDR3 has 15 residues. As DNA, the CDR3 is TGTGCCAGCAGCGGTCTAGCGGGAGGGGTGGATACGCAGTATTTT. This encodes CASSGLAGGVDTQYF.

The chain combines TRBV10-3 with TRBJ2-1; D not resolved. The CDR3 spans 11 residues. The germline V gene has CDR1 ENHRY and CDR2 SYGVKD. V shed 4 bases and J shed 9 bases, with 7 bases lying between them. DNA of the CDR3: TGTGCCATCAGTGGGGGAACTGAGCAGTTCTTC. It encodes CAISGGTEQFF.

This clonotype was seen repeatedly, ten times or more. The CDR3 coding sequence is TGCGCCAGCAGTCAAGGACAGGGGCTCACCGGGGAGCTGTTTTTT. Translation gives CASSQGQGLTGELFF. The chain links TRBV5-1 to TRBJ2-2; 9 bases fit TRBD1. The germline V gene has CDR1 SGHRS and CDR2 YFSETQ. This CDR3 has 15 residues. V lost 5 bases and J lost 4; bases outside the gene matches: 6.

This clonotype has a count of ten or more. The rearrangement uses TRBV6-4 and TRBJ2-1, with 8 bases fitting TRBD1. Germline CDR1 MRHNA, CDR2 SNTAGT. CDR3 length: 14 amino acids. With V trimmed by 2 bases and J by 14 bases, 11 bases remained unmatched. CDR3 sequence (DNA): TGTGCCAGCAGTGACCCTATTGACAGGGGACTGGAGTTCTTC. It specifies CASSDPIDRGLEFF.